The rows below give T cell receptor beta chains drawn from one sample of a study of CD8 T cells in Susac syndrome. TCRdb independently ran MiXCR on the immunoSEQ multiplex PCR reads; one entry per CDR3 protein. Altogether about 240,000 distinct CDR3 sequences are present, 90% to 97% being singletons, with the ten largest covering around 0.1%. The sequencing input was CD4+ T cells from PBMCs. The receptors shown here come from a human donor with Susac syndrome. Each CDR3 is given with its conserved first and last residue. A D gene is named only where the DNA matches it firmly. Clone size is given for some rows only: seen once, a few or many times, or a class if the clone is expanded.

size,J,V,D,CDR3,DNA
once,TRBJ2-2,TRBV28,NA,CASSRGGTETGELFF,TGTGCCAGCAGTCGCGGCGGGACAGAGACCGGGGAGCTGTTTTTT
NA,TRBJ2-7,TRBV15,TRBD2,CATSSRGLAGASYEQYF,TGTGCCACCAGCTCCCGGGGACTAGCGGGAGCCTCCTACGAGCAGTACTTC
NA,TRBJ2-5,TRBV5-1,NA,CASSLFQETQYF,TGCGCCAGCAGCTTGTTTCAAGAGACCCAGTACTTC
NA,TRBJ2-6,TRBV29-1,NA,CSVTGRNRHSGANVLTF,TGCAGCGTTACAGGGCGGAATCGGCACTCTGGGGCCAACGTCCTGACTTTC
NA,TRBJ2-7,TRBV5-1,NA,CASSWDGAYEQYF,TGCGCCAGCAGCTGGGACGGCGCCTACGAGCAGTACTTC
NA,TRBJ1-4,TRBV27,NA,CASSRGDRQNEKLFF,TGTGCCAGCAGCCGGGGAGACAGACAGAATGAAAAACTGTTTTTT
once,TRBJ1-2,TRBV9,NA,CASSGHSGYGYTF,TGTGCCAGCAGCGGACATTCGGGCTATGGCTACACCTTC
NA,TRBJ2-7,TRBV3-1,NA,CASSVATLTYEQYF,TGTGCCAGCAGTGTGGCGACCCTTACCTACGAGCAGTACTTC
NA,TRBJ1-4,TRBV14,NA,CASSPLSGANEKLFF,TGTGCCAGCAGCCCGCTCAGTGGGGCTAATGAAAAACTGTTTTTT
NA,TRBJ2-2,TRBV12-3/TRBV12-4,NA,CASTLHGAVDTGELFF,TGTGCCAGCACCCTACACGGGGCTGTGGACACCGGGGAGCTGTTTTTT
NA,TRBJ2-5,TRBV20-1,TRBD2,CSAGLAQETQYF,TGCAGTGCTGGACTAGCCCAAGAGACCCAGTACTTC
NA,TRBJ2-5,TRBV20-1,TRBD1,CSARPYRGRVETQYF,TGCAGTGCTAGACCCTACAGGGGGCGAGTGGAGACCCAGTACTTC
NA,TRBJ2-1,TRBV9,NA,CASSVGAASHPYNEQFF,TGTGCCAGCAGCGTAGGGGCAGCGAGCCATCCCTACAATGAGCAGTTCTTC
once,TRBJ1-2,TRBV7-8,NA,CASSLDGQEGYGYTF,TGTGCCAGCAGCTTAGATGGGCAGGAGGGCTATGGCTACACCTTC
once,TRBJ1-1,TRBV29-1,NA,CSVVMSRGGLNTEAFF,TGCAGCGTTGTCATGAGTAGGGGCGGTCTTAACACTGAAGCTTTCTTT
NA,TRBJ2-5,TRBV20-1,NA,CSANPMETQYF,TGCAGTGCTAACCCTATGGAGACCCAGTACTTC